One sample yielded the 14 T cell receptor beta chains listed below, sequenced in a study of siplizumab effects on memory and regulatory T cells. TCRdb keeps only in-frame clones here, not all; method: immunoSEQ multiplex PCR. This sample has 90,000 to 120,000 clones, with under 95% found just once. Sequencing used Tregs sorted from blood. The origin of the receptors is a human donor in good health.

The chain links TRBV30 to TRBJ2-4, with a possible D match to TRBD1 (6 bases). CDR3 length equals 11 residues. Germline V gene data show CDR1 as GTSNPN and CDR2 as SVGIG (reference sequence). Trimming left V 2 bases short and J 9 bases short, with 8 bases between. The CDR3 sequence: CAWSTGSIQYF. For the CDR3, the DNA is TGTGCCTGGAGTACAGGGTCCATTCAGTACTTC.

This chain links TRBV28 with TRBJ1-5; the D is unclear. Trimming removed 6 bases at V and 7 bases at J, with 10 bases between. This CDR3 is 12 amino acids long. Per germline, CDR1 MDHEN and CDR2 SYDVKM. The CDR3 DNA reads TGTGCCAGCAGCTACGGAAGACAGCCCCAGCATTTT. As protein: CASSYGRQPQHF.

The chain employs TRBV7-3 and TRBJ2-5; weak D call: TRBD1 (5 bases). The CDR3 has 13 residues. Germline CDR1 is SGHTA and CDR2 is FQGTGA. V lost 0 bases, J lost 3 bases, and 5 bases lay in between. For the CDR3, the DNA is TGTGCCAGCAGCTTAACCAGGGAAGAGACCCAGTACTTC. It codes for CASSLTREETQYF.

This clone was recorded once. The chain has TRBV5-1 and TRBJ1-1; the D gene is possibly TRBD1 (5 bases). CDR1 is SGHRS and CDR2 is YFSETQ in the germline V gene. V was trimmed by 2 bases and J by 6 bases, leaving 26 bases between them. CDR3 size: 18 residues. Written as DNA, the CDR3 is TGCGCCAGCAGCTTAGATCAGAGACGTGGGGGGTTTGGCCCTGAAGCTTTCTTT. It yields the protein CASSLDQRRGGFGPEAFF.

The V and J genes are TRBV15 and TRBJ1-2; D ambiguous. The CDR3 spans 15 residues. The V and J ends lost 3 bases and 8 bases respectively, with 19 bases between them. Germline lookup yields CDR1 LNHNV and CDR2 YYDKDF (reference sequence). CDR3 sequence (DNA): TGTGCCACCAGCAGTCTCCGGGAAGCACTGGGCGGCTACACCTTC. Protein sequence: CATSSLREALGGYTF. Variable domain in full (rest from reference TRBV15 and TRBJ1-2): DAMVIQNPRYQVTQFGKPVTLSCSQTLNHNVMYWYQQKSSQAPKLLFHYYDKDFNNEADTPDNFQSRRPNTSFCFLDIRSPGLGDTAMYLCATSSLREALGGYTFGSGTRLTVV.

The chain uses TRBV7-2 and TRBJ1-4; tentative D call: TRBD1 (6 bases). CDR3 length equals 15 residues. Trimming took 4 bases from V and 5 from J, leaving 14 bases between them. The germline gives CDR1 SGHTA, CDR2 FQGNSA. CDR3: CASSSRAGTNEKLFF. As DNA, the CDR3 is TGTGCCAGCAGCTCCAGAGCCGGGACAAATGAAAAACTGTTTTTT.

The chain joins TRBV4-1 to TRBJ1-4; 7 bases align to TRBD1. The CDR3 has 14 residues. Germline V lookup: CDR1 MGHRA, CDR2 YSYEKL. The J segment lost 5 bases and the V segment lost 2 bases, leaving 2 bases of the junction unmatched. Written as DNA, the CDR3 is TGCGCCAGCAGCCAACCGGGACAGAATGAAAAACTGTTTTTT. It translates to CASSQPGQNEKLFF.

CDR3 nucleotides: TGTGCCAGCAGCTTAATTGCAGGTGACGAGACCCAGTACTTC. Translating gives CASSLIAGDETQYF. The V and J genes are TRBV7-3 and TRBJ2-5; D not resolved. This CDR3 has 14 residues. Trimming removed 1 base at V and 5 bases at J, with 11 bases between. The germline gives CDR1 SGHTA, CDR2 FQGTGA.

The J gene is TRBJ2-7, the V gene TRBV5-1; the D call may be TRBD1 or TRBD2 (7 bases each). V lost 4 bases, J lost 2 bases, and 13 bases lay in between. The V gene's germline CDR1 is SGHRS and CDR2 YFSETQ. The CDR3 runs 14 residues. CDR3 bases: TGCGCCAGCAGCCCAGGGGGGGCCACCTACGAGCAGTACTTC. Translation gives CASSPGGATYEQYF.

The J gene is TRBJ1-1, the V gene TRBV5-1; D perhaps matches TRBD1 (5 bases). Germline CDR1 reads SGHRS; CDR2 reads YFSETQ. The CDR3 runs to 15 residues. With 3 bases removed from V and 0 bases from J, the gap between germline ends came to 12 bases. The CDR3 here is CASSSPEGVNTEAFF. CDR3 coding DNA: TGCGCCAGCAGCTCCCCTGAAGGGGTGAACACTGAAGCTTTCTTT. Full variable domain (missing parts from reference TRBV5-1 and TRBJ1-1): KAGVTQTPRYLIKTRGQQVTLSCSPISGHRSVSWYQQTPGQGLQFLFEYFSETQRNKGNFPGRFSGRQFSNSRSEMNVSTLELGDSALYLCASSSPEGVNTEAFFGQGTRLTVV.

V gene TRBV19 combines with J gene TRBJ2-1; D unclear. The V end was cut by 0 bases, the J end by 6 bases, with 15 bases between. Germline V CDR1 and CDR2: LNHDA, SQIVND (reference sequence). This CDR3 has 16 amino acids. The CDR3 sequence is CASSIDRLGSFNEQFF. DNA for the CDR3: TGTGCCAGTAGTATAGATAGGTTGGGCAGCTTCAATGAGCAGTTCTTC. Drawing the rest from reference TRBV19 and TRBJ2-1, the complete variable domain is DGGITQSPKYLFRKEGQNVTLSCEQNLNHDAMYWYRQDPGQGLRLIYYSQIVNDFQKGDIAEGYSVSREKKESFPLTVTSAQKNPTAFYLCASSIDRLGSFNEQFFGPGTRLTVL.

The count of this clone is one. J is TRBJ2-7 and V is TRBV19, with D hard to call. Germline V CDR1 and CDR2: LNHDA, SQIVND (reference sequence). CDR3 length: 15 amino acids. Trimming removed 0 bases from V and 2 bases from J, with 11 bases in between. In nucleotides, the CDR3 is TGTGCCAGTAGTATAGATGGAACAGTTACCTACGAGCAGTACTTC. Amino acid sequence: CASSIDGTVTYEQYF.

The chain's CDR3 is CASSSDTTNYGYTF. The CDR3 region has the DNA TGTGCCAGCAGTTCCGATACTACTAACTATGGCTACACCTTC. The V and J genes are TRBV28 and TRBJ1-2; D gene uncertain. V shed 4 bases and J shed 0 bases, with 9 bases lying between them. The CDR3 runs 14 residues. Germline CDR1 is MDHEN and CDR2 is SYDVKM.

The chain links TRBV2 to TRBJ2-3; no clear D gene. The CDR3 is 13 amino acids. V was trimmed by 6 bases and J by 1 base, leaving 8 bases between them. The V gene's germline CDR1 is SNHLY and CDR2 FYNNEI. CDR3 protein: CASSLRGTDTQYF. Here the CDR3 DNA reads TGTGCCAGCAGCTTAAGGGGCACAGATACGCAGTATTTT.